Listed here are 14 T cell receptor beta chains from one sample, sequenced in a study of Graves' ophthalmopathy and Graves' hyperthyroidism. RNA transcripts were the source from which TCR beta CDR3 regions were amplified. The authors performed first-round RT-PCR with HTBI primers and then a second-round multiplex PCR. TCRdb analysed the multiplex PCR reads with MiXCR anew, one entry per CDR3 protein. The sample carries hundreds of thousands of distinct CDR3 sequences, around 21% recorded once. Specimen: peripheral blood. The receptors originated from a woman younger than 30 with stable Graves' hyperthyroidism.

This clonotype was seen ten or more times. The chain links TRBV6-2 or TRBV6-3 to TRBJ2-7; TRBD2 matches 8 bases. Germline-derived CDR1 and CDR2 are MNHEY and SVGEGT. This CDR3 contains 15 residues. J gave up 6 bases and V 0 bases, and 7 bases lay outside the gene matches. CDR3 nucleotides: TGTGCCAGCAGTTACTCCCGCAGCGGGAGCCGCGAGCAGTACTTC. Amino acid sequence: CASSYSRSGSREQYF.

CDR3 sequence reads: CASSQVGGAPLFVYGYTF. The CDR3 region has the DNA TGTGCCAGCAGCCAAGTGGGGGGAGCCCCCTTGTTTGTCTATGGCTACACCTTC. The rearrangement joins TRBV4-2 to TRBJ1-2, with D perhaps TRBD1 (5 bases). Between the trimmed V and J ends, which lost 1 base and 4 bases, there was a span of 22 bases. The CDR3 totals 18 residues. Per the germline V gene, CDR1 is LGHNA and CDR2 is YNFKEQ.

The table lists this clonotype with many counts. V gene TRBV3-1 combines with J gene TRBJ2-4, with TRBD2 as a possible D gene (5 bases). Germline assignment: CDR1 LGHDT and CDR2 YNNKEL (reference sequence). This CDR3 is 14 amino acids long. Trimming stripped 1 base from V and 5 bases from J, with 9 bases between. DNA for the CDR3: TGTGCCAGCAGCCAAGGCAGGCGGGAAAACATTCAGTACTTC. It translates to CASSQGRRENIQYF.

V usage is TRBV27 and J usage is TRBJ2-4; no definite D call. The germline gives CDR1 MNHEY, CDR2 SMNVEV (reference sequence). The CDR3 is 15 amino acids. Trimming shortened V by 2 bases and J by 0 bases, and 8 bases separated the two germline ends. CDR3 sequence (DNA): TGTGCCAGCAGTTTACGTCTTTTAGCCAAAAACATTCAGTACTTC. This encodes CASSLRLLAKNIQYF.

This clonotype was seen at least ten times. This sequence joins TRBV12-3 or TRBV12-4 and TRBJ2-3, with D uncertain. V lost 1 base, J lost 5 bases, and 16 bases lay in between. The CDR3 sequence is 16 residues long. As DNA, the CDR3 is TGTGCCAGCAGTTTAGATGGGCCAGCCCTCGGAGATACGCAGTATTTT. This sequence encodes CASSLDGPALGDTQYF.

The rearrangement uses TRBV12-3 or TRBV12-4 and TRBJ2-2, with 10 bases aligning to TRBD2. The CDR3 totals 15 residues. V was pared by 6 bases and J by 5 bases, with 6 bases of the junction left unmatched. This chain's CDR3 is CASRSGTSATGELFF. In DNA, the CDR3 is TGTGCCAGCAGGTCCGGGACTAGCGCGACCGGGGAGCTGTTTTTT.

The rearrangement links TRBV12-5 to TRBJ1-1; tentatively, D is TRBD1 (6 bases). Germline values: CDR1 LGHNT, CDR2 FRNRAP. This CDR3 contains 17 residues. V lost 3 bases to trimming and J lost 1 base, with 18 bases between them. CDR3 in amino acids: CASGFRGSGGANTEAFF. The CDR3 nucleotides read TGTGCTAGTGGTTTTAGGGGTTCTGGGGGGGCGAACACTGAAGCTTTCTTT.

This clonotype has at least ten counts. V gene TRBV28 combines with J gene TRBJ1-1, with D maybe TRBD1 (6 bases). Trimming stripped 6 bases from V and 1 base from J, with 9 bases between. Looked up from germline, CDR1 is MDHEN and CDR2 is SYDVKM. The CDR3 contains 13 residues. In DNA form, the CDR3 reads TGTGCCAGCAGGTGGACAGAGAACACTGAAGCTTTCTTT. It specifies CASRWTENTEAFF.

This clonotype has more than one count but fewer than ten. The gene calls are TRBV19 and TRBJ1-2, with a tentative D call TRBD1 (5 bases). Looked up from germline, CDR1 is LNHDA and CDR2 is SQIVND (reference sequence). The CDR3 has 12 amino acids. The V gene lost 6 bases and the J gene lost 4 bases, with 9 bases spanning the gap. The CDR3 region has the DNA TGTGCCAGTAGAAGGGACGGCTATGGCTACACCTTC. Translated: CASRRDGYGYTF.

The rearrangement joins TRBV30 to TRBJ1-1, with D unresolved. Germline lookup yields CDR1 GTSNPN and CDR2 SVGIG (reference sequence). The germline V and J ends were trimmed by 1 base and 8 bases, with 8 bases remaining between them. The CDR3 is 11 residues long. CDR3 nucleotide sequence: TGTGCCTGGAGTGAAAGGTTGGAAGCTTTCTTT. Protein sequence: CAWSERLEAFF.

The chain carries TRBV7-6 and TRBJ2-5; 11 nucleotides agree with TRBD2. V lost 5 bases, J lost 5 bases, and 10 bases stayed unmatched. CDR1 and CDR2 from the germline V gene are SGHVS and FNYEAQ. CDR3 length: 16 amino acids. CDR3 DNA: TGTGCCAGCAGCCCTGGACTAGCGGGTCCCTCTGAGACCCAGTACTTC. Protein sequence: CASSPGLAGPSETQYF.

This clonotype was found many times. The chain joins TRBV12-3 or TRBV12-4 to TRBJ1-2, with D perhaps matching TRBD1 (5 bases). The V gene lost 3 bases and the J gene lost 2 bases, with 7 bases spanning the gap. The CDR3 totals 13 residues. The CDR3: CASSFRGNYGYTF. The CDR3, as DNA: TGTGCCAGCAGTTTTCGGGGGAACTATGGCTACACCTTC.

This clonotype was detected many times. J is TRBJ2-5 and V is TRBV20-1, with D uncertain. The CDR3 extends over 11 amino acids. Germline V gives CDR1 DFQATT, CDR2 SNEGSKA (reference sequence). Trimming shortened V by 3 bases and J by 3 bases, and 5 bases separated the two germline ends. CDR3: CSASQEETQYF. CDR3 sequence (DNA): TGCAGTGCTAGCCAGGAAGAGACCCAGTACTTC.

The rearrangement uses TRBV27 and TRBJ2-5; D remains unclear. Germline V gene sequence: CDR1 MNHEY, CDR2 SMNVEV (reference sequence). Trimming took off 7 bases at V and 2 bases at J, with 11 bases between the two ends. The CDR3 runs 13 residues. In DNA form, the CDR3 reads TGTGCCAGCAAAAACTTTCTTCAAGAGACCCAGTACTTC. Translated: CASKNFLQETQYF.